This TCR beta chain is drawn from a study of personalized T cell therapy for brain tumors (dated by TCRdb to the early 2020s). The study in broad terms: To find peptides restricted to tumors, the investigators applied a proteogenomic strategy integrating mass spectrometry proteomics and sequencing of tumor DNA/RNA.

Ficoll density gradient centrifugation was used to isolate PBMCs, and IL-4 and GM-CSF were used to differentiate adherent monocytes into dendritic cells. Peptide-loaded DCs were irradiated and co-cultured with non-adherent cells at a 1:10 ratio, and on day 7 the proliferating cells were restimulated with fresh peptide-loaded DCs. The culture cytokines were IL-6, IL-7, IL-12 and IL-15 for the first stimulation, IL-7 plus IL-2 for the second stimulation, and IL-2 alone for the third stimulation. The expanded cells used for TCR sequencing were cryopreserved before use. As input for TCR beta CDR3 sequencing, RNA from the peptide-stimulated T cells was extracted using an RNeasy Mini Kit. The immunoSEQ platform was used at survey-level resolution to carry out TCR Vbeta CDR3 sequencing. From the authors' description of their analysis: Sequence results were analyzed and compiled with immunoSEQ ANALYZER v3.0. In TCRdb, the immuneACCESS table is reduced to in-frame sequences with V and J assigned. These tables do not hold every clone; where another copy was compared, an unresolved V gene accounts for under half, and the others remain unexplained. The DNA gave D and trimming, while V, J and clone size come from that table. This sample has about 1,800 clones in its table, and less than 25% of those were observed once. Together, the top ten hold around 44% of the sample.

Its CDR3 holds 12 amino acids, cysteine through phenylalanine. The read is trimmed to its CDR3 DNA, 36 bases read in frame from base 1. Ends trimmed: V by 8 bases, J by 4 bases; bases unmatched to a gene: 5. CDR1 is given as SGHRS and CDR2 as YFSETQ, both from the germline V gene. By how much of the sample it makes up, this clone is medium-sized (0.01 to 0.1%). Its binding antigen is unknown. Per-base qualities were not stored, and no clone one base away is much larger. The origin of this receptor is a human donor with medulloblastoma. The sequenced sample was a T cell product expanded with peptides in culture. The chain is assembled from TRBV5-1 and TRBJ1-1; 7 central bases correspond to TRBD1. Here the CDR3 is given as CARMTGRTEAFF. The nucleotide sequence is TGCGCCAGGATGACAGGGCGCACTGAAGCTTTCTTT.